What follows are 15 T cell receptor beta chains derived from one specimen sequenced in a study of blood T cells in healthy people across ages. Combining a sample-barcoded 5' primer with a J-beta primer mix, a second PCR ran for roughly 7 to 12 cycles. TCRdb called the 5' RACE reads again in MiXCR, with one record for every CDR3 protein. The repertoire holds approximately 800,000 distinct CDR3 sequences, with approximately 55% as singletons. Sequences were obtained from blood. These receptors were taken from a man aged 80 or over in good health.

This clonotype was picked up one time. The chain recombines TRBV3-1 with TRBJ2-3; no definite D call. Trimming took off 2 bases at V and 6 bases at J, with 3 bases between the two ends. In germline, CDR1 is LGHDT, CDR2 YNNKEL (reference sequence). The CDR3 is 11 residues long. CDR3 residues: CASSQRDTQYF. In DNA form, the CDR3 reads TGTGCCAGCAGCCAACGCGATACGCAGTATTTT.

The rearrangement links TRBV4-1 to TRBJ1-2, with 7 bases matching TRBD1. Germline V lookup: CDR1 MGHRA, CDR2 YSYEKL. The CDR3 length is 18 residues. The V and J ends lost 1 base and 8 bases, in that order; junction bases with no gene match: 19. The CDR3 protein is CASSQGIRDSPRREGYTF. CDR3 coding DNA: TGCGCCAGCAGCCAAGGGATCCGGGACAGCCCTCGAAGGGAGGGCTACACCTTC.

In this sample, this clonotype turned up many times. The chain is built from TRBV4-2 and TRBJ2-6; no clear D gene. The ends were cut back, 1 base at V and 1 base at J, with 11 bases in the middle. The CDR3 is 17 amino acids. Germline V CDR1 and CDR2: LGHNA, YNFKEQ. The DNA of the CDR3 is TGTGCCAGCAGCCAAGGGGCGTTTGAATCTGGGGCCAACGTCCTGACTTTC. Protein sequence: CASSQGAFESGANVLTF.

This chain links TRBV27 with TRBJ2-1, with TRBD1 matching over 8 bases. Looked up from germline, CDR1 is MNHEY and CDR2 is SMNVEV (reference sequence). The CDR3 is made up of 15 amino acids. Trimming cost V 7 bases and J 13 bases; bases outside gene matches: 18. CDR3: CASNPGQAHPETQFF. The CDR3 DNA sequence: TGTGCCAGCAACCCGGGACAGGCCCACCCAGAGACCCAGTTCTTC.

The V and J genes are TRBV11-2 and TRBJ1-1, with a possible D match to TRBD1 (6 bases). The CDR3 loop spans 16 amino acids. V was trimmed by 4 bases and J by 4 bases, leaving 19 bases between them. Germline V lookup: CDR1 SGHAT, CDR2 FQNNGV. The CDR3, as DNA: TGTGCCAGCAGCTCGGTGCTCGGGGGGCCTTTCACTGAAGCTTTCTTT. Its translation is CASSSVLGGPFTEAFF.

The chain joins TRBV10-3 to TRBJ2-4; D call uncertain. Trimming shortened V by 6 bases and J by 0 bases, and 6 bases separated the two germline ends. This CDR3 has 13 residues. CDR1 and CDR2 (germline): ENHRY, SYGVKD. DNA for the CDR3: TGTGCCATCAGCGCCTTAGCCAAAAACATTCAGTACTTC. Its translation: CAISALAKNIQYF.

A note on this clonotype: This sequence may be a read error, since a much larger clone differs from it by one base. The chain combines TRBV6-4 with TRBJ2-7, with no clear D. This CDR3 spans 16 amino acids. CDR1 and CDR2 (germline): MRHNA, SNTAGT. The CDR3 reads CAGSDSATFSYSEQYF. The CDR3 region has the DNA TGTGCCGGCAGTGACTCGGCCACTTTTAGTTACTCCGAGCAGTACTTC.

DNA for the CDR3: TGTGCCAGCAGTTCGGGACAGGGGAAGGCAGATACGCAGTATTTT. The encoded protein is CASSSGQGKADTQYF. The J gene is TRBJ2-3, the V gene TRBV28; 10 positions match TRBD1. The V and J ends lost 4 bases and 4 bases, in that order; junction bases with no gene match: 5. Germline values: CDR1 MDHEN, CDR2 SYDVKM. The CDR3 totals 15 residues.

This chain uses TRBV11-3 with TRBJ2-3; tentative D call: TRBD2 (6 bases). Looked up from germline, CDR1 is SGHNT and CDR2 is YENEEA. V lost 1 base and J lost 1, with 12 bases in between. The length of the CDR3 is 16 residues. CDR3 in amino acids: CASSLGGPGGTDTQYF. The DNA of the CDR3 is TGTGCCAGCAGCTTAGGAGGCCCGGGGGGCACAGATACGCAGTATTTT. The whole variable domain, filled in from reference TRBV11-3 and TRBJ2-3, reads EAGVVQSPRYKIIEKKQPVAFWCNPISGHNTLYWYLQNLGQGPELLIRYENEEAVDDSQLPKDRFSAERLKGVDSTLKIQPAELGDSAVYLCASSLGGPGGTDTQYFGPGTRLTVL.

The gene calls are TRBV29-1 and TRBJ1-5; possible D gene TRBD1, 6 bases. Germline V gene data show CDR1 as SQVTM and CDR2 as ANQGSEA. The CDR3 sequence is 12 residues long. V was cut by 5 bases and J by 7 bases, with 12 bases left in between. CDR3 region: CSVRGGGQPQHF. For the CDR3, the DNA is TGCAGCGTTAGGGGGGGCGGGCAGCCCCAGCATTTT.

The genes are TRBV2 and TRBJ2-3; D unresolved. Germline loops: CDR1 SNHLY, CDR2 FYNNEI. The CDR3 extends over 14 amino acids. V was shortened by 2 bases and J by 2 bases, with 8 bases between the two germline ends. CDR3 sequence reads: CASSETGFTDTQYF. The CDR3 DNA follows: TGTGCCAGCAGTGAAACCGGTTTCACAGATACGCAGTATTTT.

This chain connects TRBV5-5 to TRBJ1-2; D not resolved. The V and J ends lost 4 bases and 2 bases respectively, with 15 bases between them. CDR1 and CDR2 (germline): SGHKS, YYEKEE (reference sequence). The CDR3 sequence is 15 residues long. CDR3 in DNA: TGTGCCAGCAGCCCGGAGGTCTATGCCAACTATGGCTACACCTTC. Translation: CASSPEVYANYGYTF.

Note on this clonotype: This CDR3 is missing its conserved last phenylalanine or tryptophan, likely due to a read error. This chain links TRBV7-9 with TRBJ2-7; D could derive from TRBD1 or TRBD2 (5 bases each). Germline V gene data show CDR1 as SEHNR and CDR2 as FQNEAQ (reference sequence). The V end lost 2 bases, the J end lost 0 bases, and 11 bases lay between the germline ends. This CDR3 has 15 amino acids. CDR3 sequence (DNA): TGTGCCAGCAGCTTATGGGACGGTAACTCCTACGAGCAGTACTTA. Its protein is CASSLWDGNSYEQYL.

The chain is built from TRBV6-6 and TRBJ2-1; D is uncertain. Near its end, the DNA agrees better with TRBJ2-7, so the J call may be wrong. CDR3 size: 12 residues. Per the germline V gene, CDR1 is MNHNY and CDR2 is SVGAGI (reference sequence). CDR3 nucleotide sequence: TGTGCCAGCAGAAACGGGCTCAATGAGCAGTACTTC. Residues: CASRNGLNEQYF.

The V call is TRBV12-3 or TRBV12-4, the J call TRBJ1-6; perhaps TRBD1 as D (5 bases). CDR3 length: 15 residues. Trimming left V 5 bases short and J 9 bases short, with 17 bases between. CDR3 loop: CASSPTGPASSPLHF. CDR3 bases: TGTGCCAGCAGTCCTACGGGACCAGCAAGTTCACCCCTCCACTTT.